The clone carrying this TCR beta chain was observed a few times. Its antigen is not identified. V lost 4 bases and J 0 bases, leaving 10 bases between the germline ends. The CDR3 sequence is 16 residues long. Germline assignment: CDR1 MNHEY and CDR2 SVGAGI. PCR was performed a second time for about 7 to 11 cycles using a sample-barcoded 5' primer and a J-beta primer mix. Each TCR beta cDNA got a 12-nucleotide random molecular identifier. TCRdb re-called the 5' RACE reads with MiXCR, one entry per CDR3 protein. The sample records more than 650,000 distinct CDR3 sequences, 20% to 25% being singletons. The data are from a study of blood T cells in healthy people across ages. Study-wide context: Template-switching capture recovered about one barcoded beta molecule per two T cells.

Overall study results and limits: Naive T cell percentage showed a strong correlation with the diversity of TCR beta.

Each sample used at least 6 million PBMCs. The chain has TRBV6-5 and TRBJ1-6; D remains unclear. What was sequenced was blood. The TCR comes from a man between 65 and 85 years old in good health. CDR3 amino acids: CASSFETSSYNSPLHF. For the CDR3, the DNA is TGTGCCAGCAGTTTCGAAACGAGCTCCTATAATTCACCCCTCCACTTT.